The 31 T cell receptor beta chains presented below share a single source sample, sequenced in a study of T cell responses to AZD1222 COVID-19 vaccine. Profiled with immunoSEQ multiplex PCR; TCRdb holds only in-frame clones, not every one. This sample has 72,000 or so clones; about nine tenths occur once, and the top ten carry roughly 4.2%. Sample: peripheral blood, taken on day 0 of AZD1222 vaccination. The origin of the receptors is an adult in good health.

The V gene is TRBV7-9, the J gene TRBJ2-7, with 7 bases aligning to TRBD1. V was pared by 5 bases and J by 2 bases, with 3 bases of the junction left unmatched. Germline lookup yields CDR1 SEHNR and CDR2 FQNEAQ (reference sequence). The CDR3 consists of 13 residues. As DNA, the CDR3 is TGTGCCAGCAGCGGGACAGATACCTACGAGCAGTACTTC. It encodes CASSGTDTYEQYF.

V and J are TRBV6-5 and TRBJ1-1; TRBD1 matches 7 bases. V was pared by 7 bases and J by 5 bases, with 10 bases of the junction left unmatched. Germline values: CDR1 MNHEY, CDR2 SVGAGI. This CDR3 contains 14 residues. CDR3 amino acids: CASIKEGAVTEAFF. CDR3 in DNA: TGTGCCAGCATTAAAGAGGGGGCGGTTACTGAAGCTTTCTTT.

The rearrangement uses TRBV7-3 and TRBJ2-7; 13 bases match TRBD2. Trimming cost V 2 bases and J 7 bases; bases outside gene matches: 2. The germline CDR1 and CDR2 sequences are SGHTA and FQGTGA. This CDR3 spans 14 amino acids. CDR3 sequence: CASSLWTSGSEQYF. The CDR3, as DNA: TGTGCCAGCAGCTTATGGACTAGCGGGAGTGAGCAGTACTTC.

The V and J genes are TRBV3-1 (or the pseudogene TRBV3-2) and TRBJ1-1, with 9 bases identical to TRBD1. Germline lookup yields CDR1 LGHDT and CDR2 YNNKEL (reference sequence). With V trimmed by 5 bases and J by 10 bases, 11 bases remained unmatched. This CDR3 contains 14 residues. CDR3 coding DNA: TGTGCCAGCAGCTTAAGGACAGGGGATCGGAGAGCTTTCTTT. Translated: CASSLRTGDRRAFF.

V is TRBV6-6 and J is TRBJ1-1, with TRBD1 matching over 9 bases. After removal of 4 bases from V and 1 base from J, the junction contained 4 bases not matched to a gene. The CDR3 is 15 amino acids. The germline V gene encodes CDR1 MNHNY and CDR2 SVGAGI (reference sequence). CDR3 DNA sequence: TGTGCCAGCAGTTCGGACAGGGGAGGGAACACTGAAGCTTTCTTT. It encodes CASSSDRGGNTEAFF.

The chain uses TRBV7-2 and TRBJ2-7, with 9 bases lining up with TRBD1. CDR1 and CDR2 (germline): SGHTA, FQGNSA. With V trimmed by 4 bases and J by 5 bases, 15 bases remained unmatched. This CDR3 is built from 17 residues. The CDR3 bases are TGTGCCAGCAGCTCACCCCTAGGGAGGGACAGGGCCCACGAGCAGTACTTC. Amino acid sequence: CASSSPLGRDRAHEQYF.

The chain is built from TRBV7-8 and TRBJ1-5; TRBD1 might be the D (5 bases). Trimming shortened V by 7 bases and J by 2 bases, and 18 bases separated the two germline ends. The CDR3 has 16 residues. CDR1 and CDR2 (germline): SGHVS, FQNEAQ. The CDR3 region is CASTSFSGRGNQPQHF. The CDR3 bases are TGTGCCAGCACCTCCTTTTCAGGGCGCGGCAATCAGCCCCAGCATTTT.

A single count supports this clone. The CDR3 is CASSLAGVTGELFF. CDR3 bases: TGTGCCAGCAGCTTAGCTGGGGTCACCGGGGAGCTGTTTTTT. V usage is TRBV7-8 and J usage is TRBJ2-2; D remains unclear. Trimming took 0 bases from V and 4 from J, leaving 6 bases between them. From germline, CDR1 is SGHVS and CDR2 FQNEAQ. This CDR3 has 14 residues.

The J gene is TRBJ1-6, the V gene TRBV19; D possibly corresponds to TRBD1 (5 bases). This CDR3 is built from 12 residues. The V gene's germline CDR1 is LNHDA and CDR2 SQIVND (reference sequence). Trimming took 7 bases from V and 10 from J, leaving 11 bases between them. The CDR3: CASMGRGSPLHF. Here the CDR3 DNA reads TGTGCCAGTATGGGAAGGGGCTCACCCCTCCACTTT.

The chain recombines TRBV25-1 with TRBJ2-2; D gene ambiguous. V gave up 0 bases and J gave up 3 bases, with 2 bases separating them. Germline CDR1 MGHDK, CDR2 SYGVNS. The CDR3 extends over 13 amino acids. The CDR3 reads CASSEYDTGELFF. CDR3 in DNA: TGTGCCAGCAGTGAATATGACACCGGGGAGCTGTTTTTT.

This chain links TRBV30 with TRBJ1-4, with D uncertain. V was cut by 2 bases and J by 4 bases, with 8 bases left in between. The CDR3 extends over 13 amino acids. CDR1 and CDR2 (germline): GTSNPN, SVGIG (reference sequence). CDR3 residues: CAWSWQVNEKLFF. The CDR3 DNA is TGTGCCTGGAGTTGGCAGGTTAATGAAAAACTGTTTTTT.

The chain carries TRBV24-1 and TRBJ2-3, with D perhaps assigned TRBD1 or TRBD2 (6 bases each). CDR1 is KGHDR, CDR2 SFDVKD, per germline. Deletions cut 1 base from V and 4 bases from J, with 17 bases between. This CDR3 has 17 residues. The CDR3 sequence: CATSDFRGDLVADTQYF. The CDR3 DNA reads TGTGCCACCAGTGATTTTAGGGGGGACTTGGTGGCAGATACGCAGTATTTT.

This chain joins TRBV6-2 or TRBV6-3 and TRBJ1-2; 11 bases line up with TRBD1. The CDR3 runs 16 residues. V trimming: 6 bases; J trimming: 8 bases; junction bases outside the gene matches: 14. Germline V lookup: CDR1 MNHEY, CDR2 SVGEGT. The CDR3 coding sequence is TGTGCCAGCAGCCCCCTCCGGGACAGGGGGTCTAGGGGCTACACCTTC. This codes for CASSPLRDRGSRGYTF.

The rearrangement links TRBV3-1 (or the pseudogene TRBV3-2) to TRBJ1-5, with D maybe TRBD1 (5 bases). CDR1 and CDR2 from the germline V gene are LGHDT and YNNKEL (reference sequence). The ends were cut back, 0 bases at V and 6 bases at J, with 15 bases in the middle. This CDR3 contains 16 residues. The DNA for the CDR3 is TGTGCCAGCAGCCAAGATCTGCTTGGGGGGAGTCAGCCCCAGCATTTT. Its protein product is CASSQDLLGGSQPQHF.

The chain couples TRBV30 to TRBJ1-6; 8 nucleotides match TRBD1. Germline-derived CDR1 and CDR2 are GTSNPN and SVGIG (reference sequence). There are 14 residues in the CDR3. V was clipped by 3 bases and J by 7 bases; unmatched bases: 5. The CDR3 here is CAWSGTGNNSPLHF. CDR3 bases: TGTGCCTGGAGCGGGACAGGTAACAATTCACCCCTCCACTTT.

V usage is TRBV11-2 and J usage is TRBJ2-5, with D possibly TRBD2 on 5 matching bases. V dropped 1 base and J dropped 4 bases, with 19 bases sitting between them. CDR1 and CDR2 (germline): SGHAT, FQNNGV. The CDR3 runs to 17 residues. DNA of the CDR3: TGTGCCAGCAGCTTAGCTGCGGTTCCGAGGGTAATAGAGACCCAGTACTTC. The encoded protein is CASSLAAVPRVIETQYF.

J is TRBJ1-2 and V is TRBV6-5; TRBD1 is a possible D gene (5 bases). This CDR3 is built from 13 residues. Looked up from germline, CDR1 is MNHEY and CDR2 is SVGAGI. The V and J ends lost 6 bases and 4 bases respectively, with 12 bases between them. The CDR3 nucleotides are TGTGCCAGCAGCCCGGGACGGTCCTATGGCTACACCTTC. Protein: CASSPGRSYGYTF.

The V call is TRBV11-3, the J call TRBJ1-5; D is unresolved. This CDR3 is 13 amino acids long. The V and J ends lost 1 base and 3 bases respectively, with 4 bases between them. CDR1 is SGHNT and CDR2 is YENEEA in the germline V gene. The CDR3 here is CASSLGTNQPQHF. In DNA form, the CDR3 reads TGTGCCAGCAGCTTAGGAACCAATCAGCCCCAGCATTTT.

The chain couples TRBV4-2 to TRBJ1-5; no firm D call. The V and J ends lost 0 bases and 6 bases respectively, with 6 bases between them. The CDR3 covers 13 residues. CDR1 is LGHNA, CDR2 YNFKEQ, per germline. The CDR3 sequence is CASSQDFSQPQHF. CDR3 nucleotide sequence: TGTGCCAGCAGCCAAGATTTCAGTCAGCCCCAGCATTTT.

As DNA, the CDR3 is TGTGCCAGCAGTTTCCTAGGAAATGAAAAACTGTTTTTT. Amino acid sequence: CASSFLGNEKLFF. The gene calls are TRBV12-3 or TRBV12-4 and TRBJ1-4; no clear D. CDR3 size: 13 residues. V dropped 3 bases and J dropped 5 bases, with 7 bases sitting between them.

The genes are TRBV19 and TRBJ2-7; TRBD2 matches at 10 bases. Germline V lookup: CDR1 LNHDA, CDR2 SQIVND (reference sequence). The CDR3 loop spans 14 amino acids. With V trimmed by 3 bases and J by 6 bases, 5 bases remained unmatched. The CDR3 region has the DNA TGTGCCAGTAGTATGGGGCTAGCGGGAGCCGAGCAGTACTTC. Residues: CASSMGLAGAEQYF.

This clone was counted a single time. The J gene is TRBJ1-2, the V gene TRBV19, with D unresolved. CDR1 and CDR2 (germline): LNHDA, SQIVND (reference sequence). V was clipped by 6 bases and J by 5 bases, with 10 bases between them. This CDR3 is built from 12 residues. CDR3 bases: TGTGCCAGTAGCTCTTCTTATTATGGCTACACCTTC. It is translated as CASSSSYYGYTF.

The J gene is TRBJ1-6, the V gene TRBV2, with 9 bases matching TRBD1. CDR3 length: 13 residues. With V trimmed by 6 bases and J by 9 bases, 3 bases remained unmatched. Germline CDR1 reads SNHLY; CDR2 reads FYNNEI. Here the CDR3 DNA reads TGTGCCAGCAGCGGGACAGGGACTTCACCCCTCCACTTT. Amino acids: CASSGTGTSPLHF.

The rearrangement links TRBV18 to TRBJ1-5; a possible D gene is TRBD1 (6 bases). From germline, CDR1 is KGHSH and CDR2 LQKENI. Trimming shortened V by 6 bases and J by 0 bases, and 12 bases separated the two germline ends. There are 15 residues in the CDR3. CDR3 nucleotide sequence: TGTGCCAGCTCCCTGGGGGGCAATAGCAATCAGCCCCAGCATTTT. Protein sequence: CASSLGGNSNQPQHF.

This sequence joins TRBV27 and TRBJ2-2; D not certain. Trimming stripped 6 bases from V and 8 bases from J, with 13 bases between. The CDR3 consists of 13 residues. Germline V lookup: CDR1 MNHEY, CDR2 SMNVEV (reference sequence). As DNA, the CDR3 is TGTGCCAGCAGATATAACCCTGCGGGGGAGCTGTTTTTT. It codes for CASRYNPAGELFF.

This clone appeared a single time. The CDR3 sequence is CASSQEHRVGSGNTIYF. The DNA for the CDR3 is TGTGCCAGCAGCCAAGAACACCGGGTGGGCTCTGGAAACACCATATATTTT. The chain uses TRBV3-1 (or the pseudogene TRBV3-2) and TRBJ1-3; D not resolved. Trimming took 0 bases from V and 0 from J, leaving 12 bases between them. The length of the CDR3 is 17 residues. CDR1 is LGHDT, CDR2 YNNKEL, per germline (reference sequence).

The chain has TRBV29-1 and TRBJ2-3; 9 bases agree with TRBD2. This CDR3 is 18 amino acids long. J was trimmed by 2 bases and V by 4 bases; bases with no gene match: 16. Per the germline V gene, CDR1 is SQVTM and CDR2 is ANQGSEA. The CDR3 region has the DNA TGCAGCGTTGGGGGTATAGCGGGAGAAAGACCTTCCACAGATACGCAGTATTTT. Translated: CSVGGIAGERPSTDTQYF.

This clone appeared a single time. The chain is built from TRBV3-1 (or the pseudogene TRBV3-2) and TRBJ1-1; D remains ambiguous. This CDR3 is built from 16 residues. Trimming removed 0 bases from V and 0 bases from J, with 11 bases in between. CDR1 and CDR2 (germline): LGHDT, YNNKEL (reference sequence). CDR3 loop: CASSQDMAGLNTEAFF. The CDR3 DNA reads as TGTGCCAGCAGCCAAGATATGGCCGGTTTGAACACTGAAGCTTTCTTT.

V usage is TRBV18 and J usage is TRBJ2-3; 9 nucleotides match TRBD1. CDR3 length: 14 amino acids. With 2 bases clipped from V and 3 bases from J, the junction kept 0 bases outside the gene matches. CDR1 is KGHSH, CDR2 LQKENI, per germline. The chain's CDR3 is CASSPGQGTDTQYF. The CDR3 DNA reads as TGTGCCAGCTCACCAGGACAGGGGACAGATACGCAGTATTTT.

There are a few counts of this clone. The chain uses TRBV28 and TRBJ1-2; 7 positions match TRBD1. The germline V gene encodes CDR1 MDHEN and CDR2 SYDVKM. The V and J ends lost 1 base and 0 bases, in that order; junction bases with no gene match: 11. CDR3 size: 18 residues. CDR3 nucleotide sequence: TGTGCCAGCAGTTTATCCGGGGCAGGGGGGGAAGCTAACTATGGCTACACCTTC. This translates into CASSLSGAGGEANYGYTF.

The chain recombines TRBV5-6 with TRBJ2-3; the D is unclear. CDR1 SGHDT and CDR2 YYEEEE come from the germline V gene. The CDR3 is made up of 12 amino acids. Trimming stripped 3 bases from V and 4 bases from J, with 6 bases between. The chain's CDR3 is CASSSTADTQYF. CDR3 nucleotide sequence: TGTGCCAGCAGCTCGACCGCAGATACGCAGTATTTT.